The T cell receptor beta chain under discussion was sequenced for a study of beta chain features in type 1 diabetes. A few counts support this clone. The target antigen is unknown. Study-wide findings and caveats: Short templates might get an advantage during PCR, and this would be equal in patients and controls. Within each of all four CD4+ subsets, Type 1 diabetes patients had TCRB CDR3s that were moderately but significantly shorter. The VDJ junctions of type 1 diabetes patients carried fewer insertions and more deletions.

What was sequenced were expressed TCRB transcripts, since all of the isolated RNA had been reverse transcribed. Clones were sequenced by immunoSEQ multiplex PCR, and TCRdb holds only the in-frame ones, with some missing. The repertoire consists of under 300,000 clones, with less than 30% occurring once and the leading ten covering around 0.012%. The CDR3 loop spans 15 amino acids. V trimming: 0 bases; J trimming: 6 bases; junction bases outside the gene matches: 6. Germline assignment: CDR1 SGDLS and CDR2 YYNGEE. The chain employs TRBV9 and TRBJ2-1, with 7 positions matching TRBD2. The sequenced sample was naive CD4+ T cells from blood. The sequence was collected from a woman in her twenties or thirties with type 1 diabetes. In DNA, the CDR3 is TGTGCCAGCAGCGTAGGATCTAGGACTAGCAATGAGCAGTTCTTC. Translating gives CASSVGSRTSNEQFF.